One and the same sample provided the 20 T cell receptor beta chains below, sequenced in a study of shared clonotypes between healthy human individuals. TCRdb keeps only in-frame clones here, not all; method: immunoSEQ multiplex PCR. The sample consists of about 2 million clones, approximately 94% of them appearing once. Naive CD8 cells, CD45RO-negative and positively selected for CCR7, excluded terminally differentiated effector memory CD45RA+ cells. The specimen sequenced was naive CD8+ T cells sorted from blood. These receptors were taken from a man younger than 35 in good health.

The rearrangement links TRBV4-1 to TRBJ1-5; a weak D match, TRBD1 (5 bases). Germline CDR1 and CDR2: MGHRA and YSYEKL. The CDR3 is made up of 15 amino acids. Trimming removed 5 bases at V and 3 bases at J, with 14 bases between. The chain's CDR3 is CASSYVMGVNQPQHF. CDR3 sequence (DNA): TGCGCCAGCAGCTACGTAATGGGGGTCAATCAGCCCCAGCATTTT.

This rearrangement joins TRBV7-9 to TRBJ1-2; TRBD1 matches 8 bases. V lost 6 bases and J lost 2; bases outside the gene matches: 11. Germline V gives CDR1 SEHNR, CDR2 FQNEAQ (reference sequence). The CDR3 consists of 16 residues. This chain's CDR3 is CASSLVTGGENYGYTF. The DNA for the CDR3 is TGTGCCAGCAGTTTGGTTACAGGGGGAGAGAACTATGGCTACACCTTC.

The chain employs TRBV15 and TRBJ2-1, with 8 bases fitting TRBD2. The CDR3 length is 14 residues. Germline CDR1 reads LNHNV; CDR2 reads YYDKDF (reference sequence). Trimming took 3 bases from V and 6 from J; bases not matched to a gene: 4. This chain's CDR3 is CATSSRLAGNEQFF. The CDR3, as DNA: TGTGCCACCAGCAGCAGGCTAGCGGGCAATGAGCAGTTCTTC.

The chain is built from TRBV27 and TRBJ2-3; no clear D gene. CDR1 is MNHEY, CDR2 SMNVEV, per germline (reference sequence). Trimming took 2 bases from V and 1 from J, leaving 13 bases between them. The length of the CDR3 is 16 residues. The chain's CDR3 is CASSLLGVRGTDTQYF. As DNA, the CDR3 is TGTGCCAGCAGTTTACTGGGCGTTCGGGGCACAGATACGCAGTATTTT.

J is TRBJ2-7 and V is TRBV10-1; D is undetermined. V lost 3 bases, J lost 3 bases, and 6 bases lay in between. The CDR3 runs to 12 residues. Per the germline V gene, CDR1 is WNHNN and CDR2 is SYGVQD (reference sequence). CDR3 protein: CASSDASYEQYF. The CDR3 DNA sequence: TGCGCCAGCAGTGACGCGAGCTACGAGCAGTACTTC.

The rearrangement joins TRBV5-6 to TRBJ2-4, with 7 bases matching TRBD1. This CDR3 contains 12 residues. J gave up 14 bases and V 0 bases, and 5 bases lay outside the gene matches. Germline values: CDR1 SGHDT, CDR2 YYEEEE. CDR3 bases: TGTGCCAGCAGCTTGGGACAGGGTTTTGAGTACTTC. Translated: CASSLGQGFEYF.

This chain uses TRBV7-9 with TRBJ2-7; weak D call: TRBD1 (6 bases). The CDR3 is 15 amino acids. The germline V gene encodes CDR1 SEHNR and CDR2 FQNEAQ (reference sequence). With 5 bases removed from V and 5 bases from J, the gap between germline ends came to 19 bases. The CDR3, as DNA: TGTGCCAGCAGCCCCTATACAGGGACGGCGGACGAGCAGTACTTC. Protein sequence: CASSPYTGTADEQYF.

This clone appeared a single time. V and J are TRBV19 and TRBJ2-3, with 10 positions matching TRBD2. Germline V lookup: CDR1 LNHDA, CDR2 SQIVND (reference sequence). J was trimmed by 0 bases and V by 4 bases; bases with no gene match: 1. There are 15 residues in the CDR3. The CDR3 DNA reads as TGTGCCAGTAGTACTAGCGGGGGTAGCACAGATACGCAGTATTTT. It is translated as CASSTSGGSTDTQYF.

Regarding this clone: Within the sample, other DNA sequences also encode this same CDR3. The genes are TRBV27 and TRBJ2-1; D unclear. Germline values: CDR1 MNHEY, CDR2 SMNVEV (reference sequence). CDR3 length equals 16 residues. Trimming stripped 0 bases from V and 0 bases from J, with 9 bases between. In nucleotides, the CDR3 is TGTGCCAGCAGTTTATCTCCCGGCTCCTCCTACAATGAGCAGTTCTTC. Translation: CASSLSPGSSYNEQFF.

The rearrangement links TRBV4-2 to TRBJ2-1, with TRBD2 identical over 9 bases. Germline CDR1 LGHNA, CDR2 YNFKEQ. J gave up 6 bases and V 3 bases, and 12 bases lay outside the gene matches. The CDR3 covers 17 residues. The CDR3 DNA follows: TGTGCCAGCAGCCAGCTAATAGCGGGAGCGCTCCCCAATGAGCAGTTCTTC. Translation: CASSQLIAGALPNEQFF.

There are a few counts of this clone. The chain employs TRBV5-6 and TRBJ2-1; the match to TRBD2 covers 7 bases. The CDR3 runs 17 residues. The J segment lost 7 bases and the V segment lost 2 bases, leaving 15 bases of the junction unmatched. CDR1 and CDR2 from the germline V gene are SGHDT and YYEEEE. The CDR3 loop is CASSLTSGGRGGNEQFF. The CDR3 coding sequence is TGTGCCAGCAGCTTAACTTCGGGCGGGAGAGGTGGGAATGAGCAGTTCTTC.

This chain uses TRBV20-1 with TRBJ2-1; a weak D match, TRBD2 (6 bases). Germline CDR1 reads DFQATT; CDR2 reads SNEGSKA (reference sequence). The ends were cut back, 3 bases at V and 15 bases at J, with 12 bases in the middle. The CDR3 spans 10 residues. CDR3 sequence: CSARAGFLFF. CDR3 nucleotides: TGCAGTGCTAGGGCGGGGTTTCTGTTCTTC.

The chain joins TRBV6-5 to TRBJ2-2; D call uncertain. Looked up from germline, CDR1 is MNHEY and CDR2 is SVGAGI. The CDR3 has 14 amino acids. V was shortened by 8 bases and J by 2 bases, with 12 bases between the two germline ends. The CDR3 loop is CASAWGFNTGELFF. DNA for the CDR3: TGTGCCAGCGCCTGGGGATTTAACACCGGGGAGCTGTTTTTT.

The chain joins TRBV30 to TRBJ1-2; 8 bases line up with TRBD1. The CDR3 runs to 18 residues. CDR1 is GTSNPN, CDR2 SVGIG, per germline (reference sequence). The V gene end was trimmed by 1 base and the J gene end by 3 bases; junction bases not matched to a gene: 16. The CDR3 nucleotides are TGTGCCTGGAGTGGACCCCGGGCAGGGGGCATCGTTGACTATGGCTACACCTTC. Translation: CAWSGPRAGGIVDYGYTF.

The chain has TRBV9 and TRBJ2-7; D may be TRBD1 or TRBD2 (6 bases each). Trimming took 2 bases from V and 4 from J, leaving 16 bases between them. The germline V gene has CDR1 SGDLS and CDR2 YYNGEE. There are 15 residues in the CDR3. In DNA, the CDR3 is TGTGCCAGCAGCGTGAGTTGGGGGGCCGGGTACGAGCAGTACTTC. It specifies CASSVSWGAGYEQYF.

V usage is TRBV4-2 and J usage is TRBJ2-2; 7 positions match TRBD2. With V trimmed by 1 base and J by 1 base, 6 bases remained unmatched. CDR3 size: 17 residues. Germline values: CDR1 LGHNA, CDR2 YNFKEQ. The CDR3 region is CASSQGELAGNTGELFF. CDR3 nucleotides: TGTGCCAGCAGCCAAGGAGAGTTAGCGGGGAACACCGGGGAGCTGTTTTTT.

This clone was found once. Other DNA variants within this sample encode the same CDR3. The rearrangement joins TRBV27 to TRBJ2-7; 9 bases are shared with TRBD2. The CDR3 extends over 13 amino acids. With 6 bases clipped from V and 3 bases from J, the junction kept 3 bases outside the gene matches. Germline CDR1 is MNHEY and CDR2 is SMNVEV (reference sequence). The chain's CDR3 is CASRLAGSYEQYF. CDR3 in DNA: TGTGCCAGCAGACTAGCGGGTAGCTACGAGCAGTACTTC.

This chain connects TRBV6-5 to TRBJ2-1, with unresolved D. Between the trimmed V and J ends, which lost 0 bases and 7 bases, there was a span of 10 bases. The CDR3 runs to 14 residues. The germline V gene encodes CDR1 MNHEY and CDR2 SVGAGI. CDR3 bases: TGTGCCAGCAGTTACTCGCGGATCGTAAATGAGCAGTTCTTC. As protein: CASSYSRIVNEQFF.

The V call is TRBV4-3, the J call TRBJ2-1, with a tentative D call TRBD2 (6 bases). The germline V gene encodes CDR1 LGHNA and CDR2 YSLEER. V dropped 0 bases and J dropped 9 bases, with 18 bases sitting between them. This CDR3 is built from 16 residues. Written as DNA, the CDR3 is TGCGCCAGCAGCCAAGATACTGCGGGGACCCTCACTGAGCAGTTCTTC. This codes for CASSQDTAGTLTEQFF.

J is TRBJ2-3 and V is TRBV6-6; 10 bases match TRBD1. V lost 2 bases to trimming and J lost 0 bases; unmatched junction nucleotides: 2. CDR1 MNHNY and CDR2 SVGAGI come from the germline V gene (reference sequence). The CDR3 spans 16 residues. The CDR3 loop is CASSYGTGDSTDTQYF. The DNA for the CDR3 is TGTGCCAGCAGTTACGGGACAGGGGACAGCACAGATACGCAGTATTTT.